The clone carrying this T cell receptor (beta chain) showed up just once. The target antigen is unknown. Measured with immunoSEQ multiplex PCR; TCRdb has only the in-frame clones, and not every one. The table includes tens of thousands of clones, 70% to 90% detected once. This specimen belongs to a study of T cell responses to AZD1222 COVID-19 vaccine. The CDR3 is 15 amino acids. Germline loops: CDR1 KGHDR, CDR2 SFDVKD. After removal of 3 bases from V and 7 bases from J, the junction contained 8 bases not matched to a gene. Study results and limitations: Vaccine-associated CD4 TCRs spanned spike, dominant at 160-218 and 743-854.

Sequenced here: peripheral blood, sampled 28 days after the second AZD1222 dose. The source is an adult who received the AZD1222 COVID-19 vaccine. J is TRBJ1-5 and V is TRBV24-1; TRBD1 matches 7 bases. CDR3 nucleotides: TGTGCCACCAGTGATGCGGGACAGCCCCAACAGCCCCAGCATTTT. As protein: CATSDAGQPQQPQHF.